This T cell receptor beta chain was identified in a study of T-cell memory formation after mild COVID-19. The study, taken as a whole, reports: Clones that contracted from day 15 to 85 had balanced CD4/CD8; later expanders were CD4+ biased. Some clones that responded were present in memory (sampled pre-infection), which suggests cross-reactive memory joined.

The ends lost 5 bases at V and 9 bases at J; junction bases unmatched: 4. CDR3 length equals 12 residues. The germline V gene encodes CDR1 MNHEY and CDR2 SVGAGI. From the 5' RACE reads, TCRdb called clonotypes with MiXCR, one entry per CDR3 protein. The table lists under 250,000 distinct CDR3 sequences, 10% to 13% of them singletons. On this clonotype: Its antigen is not known.

This receptor was taken from a young man who had mild COVID-19 (a few samples of this study predate the infection). Cell type and time point are not known. Sequenced sample: PBMCs or a T cell subset sorted from them (not recorded which). The chain joins TRBV6-5 to TRBJ2-3, with TRBD2 matching 8 bases. CDR3 nucleotide sequence: TGTGCCAGCAGTATAGAGCGGGGGACGCAGTATTTT. Translating gives CASSIERGTQYF.